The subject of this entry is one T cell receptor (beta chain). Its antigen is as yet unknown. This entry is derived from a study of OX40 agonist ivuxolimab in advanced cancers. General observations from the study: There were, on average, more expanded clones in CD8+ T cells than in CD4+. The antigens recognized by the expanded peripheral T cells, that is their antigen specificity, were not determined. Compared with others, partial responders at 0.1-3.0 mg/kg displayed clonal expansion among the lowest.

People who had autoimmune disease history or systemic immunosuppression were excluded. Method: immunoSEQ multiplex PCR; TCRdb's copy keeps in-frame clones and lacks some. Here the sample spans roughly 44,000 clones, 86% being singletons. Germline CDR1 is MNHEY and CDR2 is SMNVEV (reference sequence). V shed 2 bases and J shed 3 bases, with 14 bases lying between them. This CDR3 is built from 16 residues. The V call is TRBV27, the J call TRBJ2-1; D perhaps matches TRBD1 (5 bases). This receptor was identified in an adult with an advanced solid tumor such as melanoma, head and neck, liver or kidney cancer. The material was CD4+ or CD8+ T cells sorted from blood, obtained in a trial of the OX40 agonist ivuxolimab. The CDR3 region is CASSLGSRGDYNEQFF. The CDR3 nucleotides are TGTGCCAGCAGTTTAGGATCAAGGGGCGACTACAATGAGCAGTTCTTC.